The clone carrying this T cell receptor beta chain has a single count. Its antigen is unidentified. This sample is drawn from a study of cytomegalovirus exposure and HLA in healthy donors. Overall study context: Caucasian-associated ancestry cluster membership applied to less than 85% of around 400 genotyped donors. Study-wide findings and caveats: Clonal expansion, a later analysis showed, was greater in HLA-associated TCR beta chains than in equally common others.

The PCR had 60 Vbeta and 13 Jbeta primers. Generated by immunoSEQ multiplex PCR, the TCRdb table keeps only in-frame clones and is missing some. The table has some 130,000 clones, about 70% seen once. The CDR3 runs 18 residues. Germline V gene sequence: CDR1 KGHSH, CDR2 LQKENI. V was cut by 0 bases and J by 3 bases, with 18 bases left in between. This chain links TRBV18 with TRBJ2-4, with a tentative D call TRBD2 (6 bases). The material sequenced was PBMCs. This TCR was recovered from a woman aged 55-70 years in good health and CMV-seropositive. CDR3 sequence (DNA): TGTGCCAGCTCACCACCTGGAGGAGGGGTGGATGTCAAAAACATTCAGTACTTC. Translation: CASSPPGGGVDVKNIQYF.